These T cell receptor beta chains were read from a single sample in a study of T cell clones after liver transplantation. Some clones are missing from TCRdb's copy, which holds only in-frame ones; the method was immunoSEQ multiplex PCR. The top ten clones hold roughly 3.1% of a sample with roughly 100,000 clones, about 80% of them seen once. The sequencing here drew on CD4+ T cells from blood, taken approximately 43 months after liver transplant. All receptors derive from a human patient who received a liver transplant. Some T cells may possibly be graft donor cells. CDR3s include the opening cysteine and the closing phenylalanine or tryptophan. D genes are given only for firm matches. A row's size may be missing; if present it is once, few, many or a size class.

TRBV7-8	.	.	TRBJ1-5	TGTGCCAGCAGCTTAGAGTTCAGGAATCAGCCCCAGCATTTT	CASSLEFRNQPQHF
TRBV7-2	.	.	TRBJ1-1	TGTGCCAGCAGCTCCGGGCCCACTAACACTGAAGCTTTCTTT	CASSSGPTNTEAFF
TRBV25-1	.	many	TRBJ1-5	TGTGCCAGCAGTGCGGGCGTTTATCAGCCCCAGCATTTT	CASSAGVYQPQHF
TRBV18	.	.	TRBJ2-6	TGTGCCAGCTCACCCCTTGGGGCAGGAAAATCTGGGGCCAACGTCCTGACTTTC	CASSPLGAGKSGANVLTF
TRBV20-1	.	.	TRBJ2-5	TGCAGTGCTAGCTGGGAAGAGACCCAGTACTTC	CSASWEETQYF
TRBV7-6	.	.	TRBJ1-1	TGTGCCAGCAACTCTGACAGGTTCGGGCACACTGAAGCTTTCTTT	CASNSDRFGHTEAFF
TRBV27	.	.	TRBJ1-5	TGTGCCAGCAGTTTATCGGGGGCTAGCAATCAGCCCCAGCATTTT	CASSLSGASNQPQHF
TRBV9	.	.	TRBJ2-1	TGTGCCAGCAGCTTTCGAGACTACAATGAGCAGTTCTTC	CASSFRDYNEQFF
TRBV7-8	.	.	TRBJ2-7	TGTGCCAGCTCACAGGGACCCTACGAGCAGTACTTC	CASSQGPYEQYF
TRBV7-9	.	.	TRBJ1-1	TGTGCCAGCAGCTTATCCTTAAGGAACACTGAAGCTTTCTTT	CASSLSLRNTEAFF